This is a list of T cell receptor beta chains from one sample in a study of long-term antiretroviral therapy in people with HIV. The data were produced by immunoSEQ multiplex PCR, yet TCRdb's version contains in-frame clones alone and is incomplete. The table shows tens of thousands of clones, with over 70% occurring only once. The sequenced sample was unsorted PBMCs, obtained about 4.1 years after starting antiretroviral therapy. Receptor source: a man under 40 with HIV. Both conserved end residues are part of each CDR3. The D gene is left open where the match is weak. The size field is filled for only some rows; it gives once, few, many or a size class.

TGTGCCAGCAGTCCCCGGAGGGCAGAGACCCAGTACTTC CASSPRRAETQYF . TRBV7-2 . TRBJ2-5
TGTGCCAGCAGCTCTAAACTCCACAGGGAATCAGCTAAGGACTATGGCTACACCTTC CASSSKLHRESAKDYGYTF . TRBV7-9 large TRBJ1-2
TGTGCCAGCAGCCCGGGACAATTACAAGAGACCCAGTACTTC CASSPGQLQETQYF . TRBV5-5 . TRBJ2-5
TGTGCCAGCAGTTCGACGACTAGCGGGTTGGGGCTGTTTTTT CASSSTTSGLGLFF TRBD2 TRBV28 . TRBJ2-2
TGTGCCAGCAGTTCTGGGACTAGCGGGACCTACGAGCAGTACTTC CASSSGTSGTYEQYF TRBD2 TRBV27 once TRBJ2-7
TGTGCTAGTGGGCCTCCCCCGACAGGGGGCTATGGCTACACCTTC CASGPPPTGGYGYTF TRBD1 TRBV12-5 . TRBJ1-2
TGTGCCAGCAGGGGGACTAGCGGCCCCTACAATGAGCAGTTCTTC CASRGTSGPYNEQFF . TRBV21-1 few TRBJ2-1
TGTGCCAGCTCACCAGGCCAAGGGACTCCCTATGGCTACACCTTC CASSPGQGTPYGYTF . TRBV18 once TRBJ1-2
TGTGCCAGCAGCCGAACTAGCGGGAGAGCTTACGAGCAGTACTTC CASSRTSGRAYEQYF TRBD2 TRBV7-2 . TRBJ2-7
TGTGCCAGCAGATACCTCCTAAGCGGGGCTAGCACAGATACGCAGTATTTT CASRYLLSGASTDTQYF TRBD2 TRBV2 . TRBJ2-3
TGCGCCAGCAGCTTGGTAGGAACGAAACAAGAGACCCAGTACTTC CASSLVGTKQETQYF . TRBV5-1 . TRBJ2-5
TGCGCCACCCGAGGGGCACCTGCGAACACCGGGGAGCTGTTTTTT CATRGAPANTGELFF . TRBV5-1 . TRBJ2-2
TGCGCCAGCAGCCAAGCGGCGGGAACTTACAATGAGCAGTTCTTC CASSQAAGTYNEQFF . TRBV4-3 . TRBJ2-1
TGTGCCAGCAGCTATCAGGGACTAGTCGCCTACAATGAGCAGTTCTTC CASSYQGLVAYNEQFF TRBD2 TRBV5-4 . TRBJ2-1
TGTGCCACCTCTTCCGGGACAGGGCTGAACACTGAAGCTTTCTTT CATSSGTGLNTEAFF TRBD1 TRBV19 . TRBJ1-1
TGTGCCAGCAGTCTGGAGGCCTGGGAAGACAATGAGCAGTTCTTC CASSLEAWEDNEQFF . TRBV28 . TRBJ2-1
TGCGCCAGCAGCCAAGAGGACTTCACTGAAGCTTTCTTT CASSQEDFTEAFF . TRBV4-3 . TRBJ1-1
TGCGCCAGCAGCTTCGACTTGGTAGAGACCCAGTACTTC CASSFDLVETQYF . TRBV5-1 . TRBJ2-5
TGTGCCAGCAGCGTAGGACCCGGCGAGAGCAGTTTCTTC CASSVGPGESSFF . TRBV9 . TRBJ2-1
TGTGCCAGCAGCTTAGGCCGATCTTTTATGAACACTGAAGCTTTCTTT CASSLGRSFMNTEAFF . TRBV7-8 . TRBJ1-1
TGTGCCAGCACGGGGGGCTCGTTTGCGACCCAGTACTTC CASTGGSFATQYF . TRBV2 . TRBJ2-5
TGTGCCAGCAGCCGGGACCGCATAACCCAGTACTTC CASSRDRITQYF . TRBV5-4 . TRBJ2-5
TGTGCCAGCAGTGAAGCTGGCGGGGGCGCCTACGAGCAGTACTTC CASSEAGGGAYEQYF . TRBV2 medium-sized TRBJ2-7
TGTGCCAGCAGCTTGGCCTCGGGACCAGAGACCCAGTACTTC CASSLASGPETQYF . TRBV5-6 . TRBJ2-5
TGCGCCAGCAGTGACCGGGGACAGGGAAGCGGGGAGCTGTTTTTT CASSDRGQGSGELFF TRBD1 TRBV10-1 . TRBJ2-2
TGTGCCAGCAGCCTTAATAGCGGGATTGCAGATACGCAGTATTTT CASSLNSGIADTQYF TRBD2 TRBV7-3 few TRBJ2-3
TGTGCCAGTAGTATGTGGCAGGGGACTGAAGCTTTCTTT CASSMWQGTEAFF . TRBV19 . TRBJ1-1
TGCGCCAGCAGCTTTCGAGGCATCTATAATTCACCCCTCCACTTT CASSFRGIYNSPLHF . TRBV5-1 . TRBJ1-6
TGTGCCATCAGTGTGGTGAGGGGCACAGATACGCAGTATTTT CAISVVRGTDTQYF . TRBV10-3 . TRBJ2-3
TGCGCCAGCAGCCAATTCGGACAGGGGGGTTACGAGCAGTACTTC CASSQFGQGGYEQYF TRBD1 TRBV4-1 . TRBJ2-7
TGTGCCAGCAGTTCTCTAAGGACAGGGGGCTACGAGCAGTACTTC CASSSLRTGGYEQYF TRBD1 TRBV6-5 . TRBJ2-7